Listed below are T cell receptor beta chains from one sample, sequenced in a study of control samples from healthy donors and cancer patients. Produced via immunoSEQ multiplex PCR; TCRdb's table is partial and in-frame only. The data contain approximately 82,000 clones, around 94% of them singletons. The sample consisted of blood. Every receptor here comes from a young woman in good health. The CDR3 runs from the conserved cysteine through the conserved F or W. A D gene is named only where the DNA matches it firmly. Expanded clones are given a class, and other clones once, few, many or no size at all.

>.|TRBV9|.|TRBJ1-1
CASSSRGQSAEAFF
TGTGCCAGCAGCTCAAGAGGACAGTCCGCTGAAGCTTTCTTT
>.|TRBV6-7|once|TRBJ1-2
CASGAGRVTF
TGTGCCAGCGGCGCGGGACGTGTGACCTTC
>.|TRBV5-1|.|TRBJ1-1
CASSLALLAGHTEAFF
TGCGCCAGCAGCTTGGCCTTGTTGGCAGGGCACACTGAAGCTTTCTTT
>.|TRBV10-3|once|TRBJ2-7
CAISVGGRYEQYF
TGTGCCATCAGTGTCGGGGGACGCTACGAGCAGTACTTC
>.|TRBV5-8|.|TRBJ2-7
CASSQRGPQQYF
TGTGCCAGCAGCCAAAGGGGACCACAGCAGTACTTC
>.|TRBV7-8|once|TRBJ1-1
CASSSQEFTAMNTEAFF
TGTGCCAGCAGCTCGCAAGAATTCACAGCGATGAACACTGAAGCTTTCTTT
>.|TRBV6-6|.|TRBJ1-6
CASTRTESPLHF
TGTGCCAGCACCAGGACAGAGTCACCCCTCCACTTT
>.|TRBV25-1|once|TRBJ1-5
CASSESFAPQPQHF
TGTGCCAGCAGTGAAAGCTTCGCCCCTCAGCCCCAGCATTTT
>.|TRBV7-9|.|TRBJ2-5
CASSSPTGPETQYF
TGTGCCAGCAGCTCCCCGACAGGTCCAGAGACCCAGTACTTC
>TRBD2|TRBV7-2|.|TRBJ2-3
CASSSLAGTTDTQYF
TGTGCCAGCAGCTCATTAGCGGGTACCACAGATACGCAGTATTTT
>.|TRBV29-1|.|TRBJ1-2
CSVEDLGGNSGNYGYTF
TGCAGCGTTGAAGATCTGGGGGGGAACAGTGGGAACTATGGCTACACCTTC
>TRBD1|TRBV9|.|TRBJ2-7
CASSVLAGQDEQYF
TGTGCCAGCAGCGTACTCGCGGGACAGGACGAGCAGTACTTC
>.|TRBV10-3|.|TRBJ1-1
CAITRGPEYTEAFF
TGTGCCATCACTCGGGGTCCCGAATACACTGAAGCTTTCTTT
>TRBD1|TRBV11-2|.|TRBJ1-4
CASSPGTGEEKLFF
TGTGCCAGCAGTCCCGGGACAGGGGAAGAAAAACTGTTTTTT
>.|TRBV6-6|.|TRBJ2-3
CASSYSMGYTDTQYF
TGTGCCAGCAGTTACTCGATGGGTTACACAGATACGCAGTATTTT
>TRBD2|TRBV13|few|TRBJ2-3
CASSPGGIAGGTDTQYF
TGTGCCAGCAGCCCAGGAGGAATAGCGGGGGGCACAGATACGCAGTATTTT
>TRBD1|TRBV6-1|.|TRBJ1-5
CASSDQGARGNQPQHF
TGTGCCAGCAGTGACCAGGGGGCGAGGGGCAATCAGCCCCAGCATTTT
>.|TRBV5-4|.|TRBJ2-3
CASSNRQGTDTQYF
TGTGCCAGCAGCAATCGACAGGGCACAGATACGCAGTATTTT
>TRBD1|TRBV19|.|TRBJ2-1
CASSTRTGTGIYNEQFF
TGTGCCAGTAGTACTCGAACCGGGACAGGAATTTACAATGAGCAGTTCTTC
>.|TRBV27|.|TRBJ2-1
CASSLGSGTPAVF
TGTGCCAGCAGCCTGGGGTCCGGGACGCCTGCGGTCTTC
>.|TRBV25-1|.|TRBJ1-4
CASSFNEKLFF
TGTGCCAGCAGCTTTAATGAAAAACTGTTTTTT
>.|TRBV5-1|.|TRBJ1-5
CASSLEGVGQPQHF
TGCGCCAGCAGCTTGGAGGGGGTTGGCCAGCCCCAGCATTTT
>.|TRBV4-1|.|TRBJ1-5
CASSQDDSENGVGNQPQHF
TGCGCCAGCAGCCAAGATGATAGCGAAAATGGGGTCGGGAATCAGCCCCAGCATTTT
>.|TRBV2|.|TRBJ2-7
CATGFAGQKPILHYEQYF
TGTGCCACGGGCTTCGCGGGCCAGAAGCCTATTTTACACTACGAGCAGTACTTC
>.|TRBV5-1|.|TRBJ1-1
CASSLGGTDSTEAFF
TGCGCCAGCAGCTTGGGGGGGACGGACAGCACTGAAGCTTTCTTT
>.|TRBV7-2|.|TRBJ2-7
CASSPGSGVSFYEQYF
TGTGCCAGCAGCCCAGGTTCAGGGGTGTCTTTCTACGAGCAGTACTTC
>TRBD1|TRBV2|once|TRBJ2-1
CASSKTGTETNEQFF
TGTGCCAGCAGTAAGACCGGGACAGAAACTAATGAGCAGTTCTTC
>.|TRBV28|.|TRBJ1-3
CASRHAGVGNTIYF
TGTGCCAGCAGACATGCAGGGGTGGGAAACACCATATATTTT
>TRBD1|TRBV6-4|.|TRBJ2-3
CASSPVGQGATDTQYF
TGTGCCAGCAGCCCCGTGGGACAGGGGGCAACAGATACGCAGTATTTT
>.|TRBV27|.|TRBJ2-2
CASRSGISTGELFF
TGTGCCAGCAGATCAGGAATCTCAACCGGGGAGCTGTTTTTT
>TRBD1|TRBV19|.|TRBJ1-6
CASSRDRNSPLHF
TGTGCCAGTAGTCGGGACAGAAATTCACCCCTCCACTTT
>.|TRBV7-2|.|TRBJ2-1
CASSGSSLYNEQFF
TGTGCCAGCAGCGGGAGCAGCCTATACAATGAGCAGTTCTTC
>.|TRBV11-1|.|TRBJ2-3
CASSLAGSPTDTQYF
TGTGCCAGCAGCTTAGCAGGCTCCCCCACAGATACGCAGTATTTT
>.|TRBV7-3|few|TRBJ2-2
CASSYQGSGELFF
TGTGCCAGCAGCTACCAGGGGTCCGGGGAGCTGTTTTTT
>TRBD1|TRBV5-1|.|TRBJ1-6
CASSYRTNRGPNSPLHF
TGCGCCAGCAGTTACCGGACAAACAGGGGGCCGAATTCACCCCTCCACTTT
>.|TRBV2|.|TRBJ1-5
CASSERRRDQPQHF
TGTGCCAGCAGTGAAAGGAGGCGGGACCAGCCCCAGCATTTT
>TRBD2|TRBV11-2|.|TRBJ2-3
CASSLRRRGGASTDTQYF
TGTGCCAGCAGCTTAAGGCGGCGCGGGGGGGCCAGCACAGATACGCAGTATTTT
>TRBD1|TRBV24-1|.|TRBJ1-1
CATRDRANTEAFF
TGTGCCACCCGGGACAGGGCGAACACTGAAGCTTTCTTT
>.|TRBV21-1|.|TRBJ2-5
CASSKDRIQSGSQYF
TGTGCCAGCAGCAAAGATCGGATTCAGTCCGGGTCCCAGTACTTC
>.|TRBV27|.|TRBJ2-4
CASSPLRGPNIQYF
TGTGCCAGCAGCCCACTCCGGGGTCCGAACATTCAGTACTTC
>TRBD2|TRBV6-6|.|TRBJ2-5
CASSPSPRGSGNSETQYF
TGTGCCAGCAGTCCTTCCCCCCGGGGTAGCGGGAACTCCGAGACCCAGTACTTC